The rows below give T cell receptor beta chains drawn from one sample of a study of cytomegalovirus exposure and HLA in healthy donors. Sequencing used immunoSEQ multiplex PCR; TCRdb keeps in-frame clones, though not all of them. Of 130,000 or so clones in the sample, about four fifths were seen once. Sequencing was performed on PBMCs. The receptors were gathered from a man aged 25 to 40 in good health and CMV-seronegative. The CDR3 runs from the conserved cysteine through the conserved F or W. A D gene is named only where the DNA matches it firmly. Clone size is shown for a subset of rows, as once, few, many or a class of expanded clone.

D	V	size	J	DNA	CDR3
TRBD1	TRBV10-3	few	TRBJ2-7	TGTGCCACCACGAACAGGGGGAGCTACGAGCAGTACTTC	CATTNRGSYEQYF
.	TRBV5-6	.	TRBJ2-7	TGTGCCAGCAGCTTCCCGCAGAGGTCCTACGAGCAGTACTTC	CASSFPQRSYEQYF
TRBD2	TRBV28	.	TRBJ2-7	TGTGCCAGCAGTACCTCCAGCGGGAGGGCCCCGGAGCAGTACTTC	CASSTSSGRAPEQYF
TRBD1	TRBV28	.	TRBJ2-7	TGTGCCAGCAGTTTAGGGACAGGGAGCGAGCAGTACTTC	CASSLGTGSEQYF
TRBD1	TRBV9	.	TRBJ1-2	TGTGCCAGCAGCGTAGAGACAGGGAACTATGGCTACACCTTC	CASSVETGNYGYTF
TRBD1	TRBV6-5	.	TRBJ1-2	TGTGCCAGCAGTTACGGACAGGCCGCTGGCTACACCTTC	CASSYGQAAGYTF
.	TRBV7-6	.	TRBJ1-1	TGTGCCAGCAGCCCAGGACGGGCGGGAGTCACTGAAGCTTTCTTT	CASSPGRAGVTEAFF
TRBD2	TRBV7-2	.	TRBJ2-2	TGTGCCGGCCAGGGACTAGCGGGAGTCGGGGAGCTGTTTTTT	CAGQGLAGVGELFF
.	TRBV7-2	.	TRBJ2-3	TGTGCCAGCAGCTTACAGGGCACAGATACGCAGTATTTT	CASSLQGTDTQYF
.	TRBV7-2	.	TRBJ2-2	TGTGCCAGCAGCTTAGTCACGGGGAACACCGGGGAGCTGTTTTTT	CASSLVTGNTGELFF
.	TRBV10-3	.	TRBJ2-2	TGTGCCATCAGTGTGCAGGGACACCTTACTGCCGGGGAGCTGTTTTTT	CAISVQGHLTAGELFF
.	TRBV7-2	few	TRBJ2-7	TGTGCCAGCAGCTTAAGGGGTTTGGGGTCGTACTTC	CASSLRGLGSYF